This T cell receptor beta chain was identified in a study of cytomegalovirus exposure and HLA in healthy donors. Study-wide results and limits: Common viral pathogens seemed to be connected with several of the most significant clusters, according to a later analysis.

Remarks on this clone: Antigen unknown.

The CDR3 sequence is 13 residues long. The V and J ends lost 8 bases and 11 bases respectively, with 21 bases between them. CDR1 and CDR2 (germline): MNHEY, SMNVEV (reference sequence). PCR was performed using 60 Vbeta and 13 Jbeta primers. The repertoire was sequenced with immunoSEQ multiplex PCR; TCRdb's copy has only in-frame clones and lacks some. The sample table sets out some 180,000 clones. What was sequenced was PBMCs. The chain joins TRBV27 to TRBJ1-1; D may be TRBD1 (5 bases). The sequence was obtained from a man aged 25-40 years in good health and CMV-seronegative. The CDR3 spells CASRDLQGPGAFF. For the CDR3, the DNA is TGTGCCAGCCGCGACCTCCAGGGTCCAGGGGCTTTCTTT.